The present T cell receptor (beta chain) was sequenced within a study of PD-L1 blockade in urothelial cancer. Study-level information: Across blood samples, T cells had a median count of approximately 130,000.

Sequencing used immunoSEQ multiplex PCR; TCRdb keeps in-frame clones, though not all of them. The sample lists some 84,000 clones, around 90% occurring once. The CDR3 runs 12 residues. Germline CDR1 SGHNT, CDR2 YYREEE (reference sequence). With 1 base removed from V and 3 bases from J, the gap between germline ends came to 3 bases. With regard to this clone: Other DNA variants within this sample encode the same CDR3.

The sequence was collected from a woman between 65 and 79 years old with urothelial cancer. Material: PBMCs, obtained around atezolizumab (anti-PD-L1) treatment. The chain links TRBV5-4 to TRBJ2-3, with D unresolved. This CDR3 reads CASSLSTDTQYF. The CDR3 DNA reads TGTGCCAGCAGCTTGTCGACAGATACGCAGTATTTT.